One and the same sample provided the 29 T cell receptor beta chains below, sequenced in a study of human T cells and chemical hapten exposure. Time point specified: patch test 2, 6 weeks after DPC sensitization. Treatment: therapeutic diphenylcyclopropenone sensitization with weekly scalp DPC. TCRdb reprocessed the RACE reads via MiXCR and lists one record per CDR3 protein. Here the sample spans around 100,000 distinct CDR3 sequences, approximately 10% being singletons. The sequenced sample was whole blood, obtained in connection with sensitization to the hapten diphenylcyclopropenone (DPC). Receptors originate from a woman aged 40 to 50 with alopecia areata. Some clones in this sample may be carry-over from other donors' samples.

There are many counts of this clonotype. The chain employs TRBV4-3 and TRBJ1-2, with a weak D call TRBD1 (5 bases). CDR1 is LGHNA and CDR2 is YSLEER in the germline V gene. V was clipped by 0 bases and J by 4 bases, with 6 bases between them. There are 13 residues in the CDR3. The CDR3 DNA reads as TGCGCCAGCAGCCAAGACGGGACCTATGGCTACACCTTC. Translating gives CASSQDGTYGYTF.

This clonotype was seen many times. The chain recombines TRBV14 with TRBJ1-1, with D possibly TRBD1 on 6 matching bases. V was cut by 4 bases and J by 0 bases, with 12 bases left in between. This CDR3 is built from 15 residues. CDR1 and CDR2 (germline): SGHDN, FVKESK. CDR3 bases: TGTGCCAGCAGCCTACGAACAGGGATGAACACTGAAGCTTTCTTT. Protein sequence: CASSLRTGMNTEAFF.

This clonotype was observed a few times. The CDR3 DNA is TGTGCCAGCAGCCCTCCGGACAGGAACACTGAAGCTTTCTTT. Protein product: CASSPPDRNTEAFF. V usage is TRBV7-2 and J usage is TRBJ1-1, with a possible D match to TRBD1 (6 bases). Trimming pared 5 bases from V and 1 base from J, leaving 11 bases between. This CDR3 has 14 residues. Germline V gives CDR1 SGHTA, CDR2 FQGNSA.

This clonotype has just a few counts. This chain links TRBV5-4 with TRBJ2-2, with 8 positions matching TRBD1. This CDR3 is 16 amino acids long. Germline V CDR1 and CDR2: SGHNT, YYREEE (reference sequence). After removal of 4 bases from V and 3 bases from J, the junction contained 8 bases not matched to a gene. The CDR3 sequence is CASSPDLTGDTGELFF. The CDR3 DNA is TGTGCCAGCAGCCCTGATTTGACAGGGGACACCGGGGAGCTGTTTTTT.

The chain has TRBV5-8 and TRBJ2-3, with TRBD2 matching over 8 bases. V gave up 4 bases and J gave up 1 base; unmatched junction bases: 8. This CDR3 region has 16 residues. CDR1 and CDR2 (germline): SGHTS, YDEGEE. This chain's CDR3 is CASSPLAGRGTDTQYF. The CDR3 region has the DNA TGTGCCAGCAGCCCATTAGCGGGGAGGGGCACAGATACGCAGTATTTT. Together with reference TRBV5-8 and TRBJ2-3, the CDR3 gives the full variable domain: EAGVTQSPTHLIKTRGQQATLRCSPISGHTSVYWYQQALGLGLQFLLWYDEGEERNRGNFPPRFSGRQFPNYSSELNVNALELEDSALYLCASSPLAGRGTDTQYFGPGTRLTVL.

This clonotype was picked up a small number of times. This chain connects TRBV12-3 or TRBV12-4 to TRBJ2-7, with TRBD2 as a possible D gene (5 bases). This CDR3 region has 14 residues. V was cut by 6 bases and J by 1 base, with 13 bases left in between. This CDR3 reads CASREALRSYEQYF. The CDR3 nucleotides are TGTGCCAGCAGGGAGGCCCTTCGATCCTACGAGCAGTACTTC.

The chain uses TRBV4-3 and TRBJ2-1; D is ambiguous. Trimming removed 3 bases from V and 0 bases from J, with 15 bases in between. The CDR3 is made up of 17 amino acids. From germline, CDR1 is LGHNA and CDR2 YSLEER. In nucleotides, the CDR3 is TGCGCCAGCAGCCACTCGATCAGCCGAAGCTCCTACAATGAGCAGTTCTTC. It is translated as CASSHSISRSSYNEQFF.

This clonotype was observed at least ten times. Here the CDR3 reads CASSFRRGEQYF. CDR3 DNA: TGTGCCAGCAGCTTTCGCAGGGGCGAGCAGTACTTC. The chain has TRBV7-9 and TRBJ2-7; tentatively, D is TRBD1 (6 bases). The CDR3 runs to 12 residues. CDR1 and CDR2 (germline): SEHNR, FQNEAQ (reference sequence). V dropped 3 bases and J dropped 6 bases, with 9 bases sitting between them.

The sample holds a few counts of this clonotype. V and J are TRBV5-1 and TRBJ1-2; 8 positions match TRBD1. CDR1 and CDR2 (germline): SGHRS, YFSETQ. The trim removed 1 base at V and 4 bases at J, leaving 3 bases unmatched. This CDR3 region has 14 residues. The CDR3 spells CASSLTGGTYGYTF. DNA of the CDR3: TGCGCCAGCAGCTTGACAGGGGGAACCTATGGCTACACCTTC.

The table lists this clonotype with many counts. The chain joins TRBV5-5 to TRBJ1-3; D call uncertain. Trimming cost V 4 bases and J 0 bases, with 5 bases left between them. CDR3 length equals 13 residues. Germline V gene sequence: CDR1 SGHKS, CDR2 YYEKEE (reference sequence). CDR3 region: CASSPLSGNTIYF. CDR3 DNA: TGTGCCAGCAGCCCTCTCTCTGGAAACACCATATATTTT.

This clonotype was observed at least ten times. In DNA, the CDR3 is TGTGCCAGCAGGCCCCGGGGCGAGCTCGGGGCTCTTTTCTTT. It specifies CASRPRGELGALFF. The gene calls are TRBV6-4 and TRBJ1-1, with a possible D match to TRBD1 (5 bases). There are 14 residues in the CDR3. V lost 6 bases and J 13 bases, leaving 24 bases between the germline ends. Germline-derived CDR1 and CDR2 are MRHNA and SNTAGT.

There are many counts of this clonotype. This chain links TRBV20-1 with TRBJ2-7; TRBD1 matches 7 bases. The CDR3 is 14 amino acids. In germline, CDR1 is DFQATT, CDR2 SNEGSKA (reference sequence). Trimming cost V 5 bases and J 7 bases; bases outside gene matches: 14. CDR3 nucleotide sequence: TGCAGTGCTGACGACAGGGCCTCTCCGGGAGAGCAGTACTTC. Its protein product is CSADDRASPGEQYF.

This clonotype occurred a few times. This rearrangement joins TRBV6-6 to TRBJ1-3, with D maybe TRBD1 (5 bases). V was clipped by 5 bases and J by 4 bases, with 18 bases between them. CDR1 is MNHNY and CDR2 is SVGAGI in the germline V gene (reference sequence). CDR3 length: 16 amino acids. CDR3: CASSLNQGHGGNTIYF. The DNA of the CDR3 is TGTGCCAGCAGTCTAAACCAGGGCCATGGAGGAAACACCATATATTTT.

This clonotype was seen ten or more times. The chain links TRBV7-9 to TRBJ1-4; maybe TRBD1 (5 bases). From germline, CDR1 is SEHNR and CDR2 FQNEAQ (reference sequence). The CDR3 loop spans 15 amino acids. With 8 bases removed from V and 4 bases from J, the gap between germline ends came to 17 bases. This CDR3 reads CASSPGSGINEKLFF. The CDR3 DNA sequence: TGTGCCAGCTCCCCGGGGTCAGGGATTAATGAAAAACTGTTTTTT.

This clonotype was detected many times. The chain carries TRBV5-6 and TRBJ2-3; D perhaps matches TRBD1 (5 bases). This CDR3 has 14 amino acids. The germline V gene has CDR1 SGHDT and CDR2 YYEEEE. V was pared by 2 bases and J by 2 bases, with 9 bases between. The CDR3 spells CASSFRQITDTQYF. CDR3 in DNA: TGTGCCAGCAGCTTCCGACAGATCACAGATACGCAGTATTTT.

This clonotype was counted at least ten times. The gene calls are TRBV4-2 and TRBJ2-3, with 10 bases that match TRBD1. After removal of 3 bases from V and 4 bases from J, the junction contained 13 bases not matched to a gene. Germline assignment: CDR1 LGHNA and CDR2 YNFKEQ. The CDR3 sequence is 18 residues long. The CDR3 spells CASSHGQGVGGSSDTQYF. The CDR3 DNA follows: TGTGCCAGCAGCCATGGACAGGGGGTCGGCGGGAGCTCAGATACGCAGTATTTT.

In its sample, this clonotype was seen a few times. The chain couples TRBV20-1 to TRBJ1-1, with a tentative D call TRBD1 (5 bases). CDR3 size: 14 residues. The V gene lost 2 bases and the J gene lost 0 bases, with 10 bases spanning the gap. From germline, CDR1 is DFQATT and CDR2 SNEGSKA (reference sequence). The CDR3 spells CSARPGGMNTEAFF. Here the CDR3 DNA reads TGCAGTGCTAGACCCGGGGGGATGAACACTGAAGCTTTCTTT.

This clonotype was picked up many times. The chain links TRBV7-9 to TRBJ2-3; TRBD2 matches 9 bases. CDR1 and CDR2 from the germline V gene are SEHNR and FQNEAQ (reference sequence). There are 16 residues in the CDR3. J gave up 5 bases and V 7 bases, and 13 bases lay outside the gene matches. DNA for the CDR3: TGTGCCAGCATCCCAAAAGCGGGGGGCCGCGGAGATACGCAGTATTTT. This translates into CASIPKAGGRGDTQYF. The full variable domain, completed using reference TRBV7-9 and TRBJ2-3, is DTGVSQNPRHKITKRGQNVTFRCDPISEHNRLYWYRQTLGQGPEFLTYFQNEAQLEKSRLLSDRFSAERPKGSFSTLEIQRTEQGDSAMYLCASIPKAGGRGDTQYFGPGTRLTVL.

In this sample, this clonotype turned up a few times. The rearrangement joins TRBV27 to TRBJ1-5; the match to TRBD1 covers 7 bases. V lost 6 bases to trimming and J lost 6 bases; unmatched junction nucleotides: 11. From germline, CDR1 is MNHEY and CDR2 SMNVEV (reference sequence). There are 15 residues in the CDR3. DNA for the CDR3: TGTGCCAGCAGACGACAGGGCCTGGGGGGTCAGCCCCAGCATTTT. Translating gives CASRRQGLGGQPQHF.

There are many counts of this clonotype. V is TRBV2 and J is TRBJ2-2; D ambiguous. Trimming shortened V by 8 bases and J by 5 bases, and 18 bases separated the two germline ends. The CDR3 contains 15 residues. Germline assignment: CDR1 SNHLY and CDR2 FYNNEI. This chain's CDR3 is CASQPFTGRTGELFF. DNA of the CDR3: TGTGCCAGCCAACCGTTCACCGGACGGACCGGGGAGCTGTTTTTT.

This clonotype was picked up many times. V gene TRBV29-1 combines with J gene TRBJ1-1, with D possibly TRBD1 on 5 matching bases. Germline assignment: CDR1 SQVTM and CDR2 ANQGSEA. The CDR3 is 13 residues long. V lost 4 bases and J lost 1, with 10 bases in between. CDR3 in amino acids: CSVVGRANTEAFF. Here the CDR3 DNA reads TGCAGCGTTGTCGGCAGGGCGAACACTGAAGCTTTCTTT.

This clonotype was counted a few times. The chain links TRBV19 to TRBJ1-2; perhaps TRBD1 as D (5 bases). Trimming shortened V by 5 bases and J by 11 bases, and 24 bases separated the two germline ends. The CDR3 spans 15 residues. Germline CDR1 LNHDA, CDR2 SQIVND (reference sequence). The CDR3 sequence is CASSVVPGPQGGYTF. CDR3 DNA sequence: TGTGCCAGTAGTGTGGTTCCGGGACCGCAAGGAGGGTACACCTTC.

Remarks on this clonotype: A read error is likely here: a far larger clone is one base away. The V gene is TRBV7-2, the J gene TRBJ1-1; TRBD1 agrees at 8 bases. The CDR3 totals 13 residues. The germline gives CDR1 SGHTA, CDR2 FQGNSA. V shed 6 bases, J shed 5 bases, and the junction held 5 bases outside the gene matches. The DNA of the CDR3 is TGTGCCAGCAGTCGGACAGGGCGGACTGAAGCTTTCTTT. Protein: CASSRTGRTEAFF.

This clonotype showed up just a few times. The V call is TRBV23-1, the J call TRBJ2-3, with D unresolved. TRBV23-1 is an ORF, with its function uncertain. Trimming pared 9 bases from V and 3 bases from J, leaving 7 bases between. The CDR3 is made up of 11 amino acids. In DNA form, the CDR3 reads TGCGCCAGGGCGGTAACAGATACGCAGTATTTT. This encodes CARAVTDTQYF.

V usage is TRBV20-1 and J usage is TRBJ2-4; D perhaps matches TRBD1 (6 bases). Germline CDR1 is DFQATT and CDR2 is SNEGSKA (reference sequence). V lost 6 bases to trimming and J lost 7 bases, with 19 bases between them. CDR3 size: 14 residues. The DNA for the CDR3 is TGCAGTGCACCAAATCAGGGGATGGGGAACATTCAGTACTTC. It specifies CSAPNQGMGNIQYF.

This clonotype was seen more than once but under ten times. The V call is TRBV2, the J call TRBJ2-4, with TRBD2 matching 10 bases. Germline V CDR1 and CDR2: SNHLY, FYNNEI. This CDR3 region has 13 residues. V was clipped by 6 bases and J by 8 bases; unmatched bases: 4. CDR3 bases: TGTGCCAGCAGCAGCGGGAGGGCCGACATTCAGTACTTC. Translated, it gives CASSSGRADIQYF.

CDR3 coding DNA: TGTGCCAGCAGGGGATCGGGCCGGGGACAGCATAATTCACCCCTCCACTTT. It is translated as CASRGSGRGQHNSPLHF. V is TRBV25-1 and J is TRBJ1-6; 7 nucleotides line up with TRBD1. Germline trimming cut 6 bases from V and 5 bases from J; bases unmatched to any gene: 13. In germline, CDR1 is MGHDK, CDR2 SYGVNS. The CDR3 covers 17 residues.

There are many counts of this clonotype. The chain has TRBV5-8 and TRBJ1-4, with TRBD1 matching 9 bases. Per the germline V gene, CDR1 is SGHTS and CDR2 is YDEGEE. The CDR3 has 15 residues. V dropped 4 bases and J dropped 7; count of bases not matched to a gene: 8. CDR3 nucleotides: TGTGCCAGCAGCCCCCGGCCGGACAGGGGTGAAAAACTGTTTTTT. Translating gives CASSPRPDRGEKLFF. The full variable domain, in which reference TRBV5-8 and TRBJ1-4 provide the parts outside the CDR3, is EAGVTQSPTHLIKTRGQQATLRCSPISGHTSVYWYQQALGLGLQFLLWYDEGEERNRGNFPPRFSGRQFPNYSSELNVNALELEDSALYLCASSPRPDRGEKLFFGSGTQLSVL.

This clonotype was seen ten or more times. This chain uses TRBV29-1 with TRBJ2-7; TRBD1 might be the D (6 bases). The V and J ends lost 5 bases and 5 bases respectively, with 13 bases between them. The CDR3 spans 12 residues. Germline V gene data show CDR1 as SQVTM and CDR2 as ANQGSEA. The chain's CDR3 is CSVYTGSDEQYF. CDR3 bases: TGCAGCGTTTATACAGGGAGCGACGAGCAGTACTTC.